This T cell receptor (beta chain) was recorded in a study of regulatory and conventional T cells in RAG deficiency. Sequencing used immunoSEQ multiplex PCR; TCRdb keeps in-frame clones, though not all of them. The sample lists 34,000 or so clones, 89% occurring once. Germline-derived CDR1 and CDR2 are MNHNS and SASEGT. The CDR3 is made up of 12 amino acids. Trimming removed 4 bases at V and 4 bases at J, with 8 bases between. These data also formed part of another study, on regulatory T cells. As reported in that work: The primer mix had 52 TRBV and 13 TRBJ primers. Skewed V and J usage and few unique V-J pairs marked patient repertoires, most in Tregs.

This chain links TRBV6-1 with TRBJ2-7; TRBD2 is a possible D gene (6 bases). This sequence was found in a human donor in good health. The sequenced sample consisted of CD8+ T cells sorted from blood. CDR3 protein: CASSAAGYEQYF. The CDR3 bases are TGTGCCAGCAGTGCCGCGGGGTACGAGCAGTACTTC.